These 14 T cell receptor beta chains came from one sample sequenced in a study of PD-L1 blockade in urothelial cancer. Time point: pretreatment peripheral blood. The table came from immunoSEQ multiplex PCR; TCRdb's copy has only in-frame clones and leaves some out. The table lists 55,000 to 80,000 clones, about 86% of them singletons, with about 2.9% in the top ten. The sample was PBMCs, taken around atezolizumab (anti-PD-L1) treatment. Receptors were obtained from a man between 65 and 85 years old with urothelial cancer.

The rearrangement joins TRBV30 to TRBJ1-1; D is ambiguous. The V end lost 2 bases, the J end lost 6 bases, and 7 bases lay between the germline ends. CDR1 is GTSNPN and CDR2 is SVGIG in the germline V gene (reference sequence). The CDR3 covers 11 residues. The chain's CDR3 is CAWSMLAEAFF. The CDR3 coding sequence is TGTGCCTGGAGTATGTTAGCTGAAGCTTTCTTT.

The chain joins TRBV28 to TRBJ1-1; D is unresolved. This CDR3 contains 13 residues. V was clipped by 3 bases and J by 4 bases, with 9 bases between them. Per the germline V gene, CDR1 is MDHEN and CDR2 is SYDVKM. The CDR3 DNA is TGTGCCAGCAGTTTGCCCGGGATCACTGAAGCTTTCTTT. Translated, it gives CASSLPGITEAFF.

This clone was detected a few times. The chain carries TRBV5-1 and TRBJ2-1; TRBD2 might be the D (6 bases). The CDR3 length is 14 residues. Trimming stripped 4 bases from V and 6 bases from J, with 14 bases between. CDR1 and CDR2 (germline): SGHRS, YFSETQ. CDR3 sequence: CASSRDFQINEQFF. The CDR3, as DNA: TGCGCCAGCAGCAGGGACTTTCAAATCAATGAGCAGTTCTTC.

The table lists this clone with a count of one. The genes are TRBV28 and TRBJ2-7, with TRBD2 as a possible D gene (6 bases). Germline CDR1 and CDR2: MDHEN and SYDVKM. This CDR3 comprises 13 residues. V lost 4 bases, J lost 4 bases, and 11 bases lay in between. The CDR3 DNA is TGTGCCAGCAGTTGGACTACTACTTACGAGCAGTACTTC. Translated, it gives CASSWTTTYEQYF.

The chain couples TRBV27 to TRBJ2-7; tentatively, D is TRBD1 (6 bases). The germline CDR1 and CDR2 sequences are MNHEY and SMNVEV (reference sequence). Trimming left V 1 base short and J 6 bases short, with 13 bases between. The length of the CDR3 is 14 residues. The CDR3 is CASSLWNRAGEQYF. DNA of the CDR3: TGTGCCAGCAGTTTATGGAACAGGGCTGGCGAGCAGTACTTC.

The chain uses TRBV11-2 and TRBJ2-3, with 9 bases lining up with TRBD2. The CDR3 length is 17 residues. CDR1 is SGHAT and CDR2 is FQNNGV in the germline V gene. J lost 2 bases, V lost 7 bases, and 13 bases had no gene match. CDR3 region: CASTKGASGTNTDTQYF. CDR3 DNA: TGTGCCAGCACCAAAGGGGCTAGCGGGACGAACACAGATACGCAGTATTTT.

The chain recombines TRBV5-1 with TRBJ2-5; possible D gene TRBD2, 6 bases. There are 13 residues in the CDR3. Germline CDR1 and CDR2: SGHRS and YFSETQ. Trimming took off 9 bases at V and 6 bases at J, with 18 bases between the two ends. CDR3 DNA sequence: TGCGCCACCTCCTTGGGACTTACGAAGACCCAGTACTTC. This translates into CATSLGLTKTQYF.

The J gene is TRBJ2-3, the V gene TRBV2, with D possibly matching TRBD2 (5 bases). This CDR3 spans 16 amino acids. Germline loops: CDR1 SNHLY, CDR2 FYNNEI. V was shortened by 5 bases and J by 0 bases, with 15 bases between the two germline ends. The CDR3 region has the DNA TGTGCCAGCAGTCCGCCCTGGCGGAGGAGCACAGATACGCAGTATTTT. Its protein product is CASSPPWRRSTDTQYF.

The chain carries TRBV7-9 and TRBJ2-3, with 8 positions matching TRBD2. V gave up 4 bases and J gave up 1 base; unmatched junction bases: 4. There are 15 residues in the CDR3. Germline CDR1 SEHNR, CDR2 FQNEAQ (reference sequence). The CDR3 DNA reads TGTGCCAGCAGCTCCGGGAGGGCAGGCACAGATACGCAGTATTTT. This encodes CASSSGRAGTDTQYF.

The CDR3 DNA reads TGTGCCAGCAGTTCGCGCCGCAGGGGACCCGGGGAGCTGTTTTTT. Translated: CASSSRRRGPGELFF. The chain combines TRBV28 with TRBJ2-2; possible D gene TRBD1, 6 bases. Deletions cut 4 bases from V and 6 bases from J, with 15 bases between. Germline V CDR1 and CDR2: MDHEN, SYDVKM. The CDR3 is 15 residues long.

The chain employs TRBV7-2 and TRBJ2-7; 9 bases line up with TRBD1. CDR3 length: 15 amino acids. CDR1 is SGHTA and CDR2 is FQGNSA in the germline V gene. V lost 5 bases and J lost 2; bases outside the gene matches: 7. CDR3: CASSSSGTGTYEQYF. In DNA, the CDR3 is TGTGCCAGCAGCAGTTCAGGGACAGGGACCTACGAGCAGTACTTC.

This chain joins TRBV5-8 and TRBJ2-5, with 7 bases matching TRBD2. V trimming: 5 bases; J trimming: 2 bases; junction bases outside the gene matches: 12. The V gene's germline CDR1 is SGHTS and CDR2 YDEGEE. The CDR3 runs to 16 residues. The CDR3 DNA follows: TGTGCCAGCAGTCCGGGCCGGGAGGCCCCACAAGAGACCCAGTACTTC. It codes for CASSPGREAPQETQYF.

The rearrangement uses TRBV6-5 and TRBJ1-5; the match to TRBD1 covers 8 bases. The CDR3 is made up of 14 amino acids. J gave up 3 bases and V 6 bases, and 4 bases lay outside the gene matches. Germline CDR1 MNHEY, CDR2 SVGAGI. The CDR3 sequence: CASRGTGVNQPQHF. The DNA of the CDR3 is TGTGCCAGCAGAGGGACAGGCGTCAATCAGCCCCAGCATTTT.

This chain uses TRBV6-6 with TRBJ2-1; D uncertain. Between the trimmed V and J ends, which lost 0 bases and 8 bases, there was a span of 8 bases. The CDR3 covers 13 residues. Germline V lookup: CDR1 MNHNY, CDR2 SVGAGI (reference sequence). CDR3 nucleotide sequence: TGTGCCAGCAGTTACTCGATTAGTCATGAGCAGTTCTTC. It yields the protein CASSYSISHEQFF.